This T cell receptor beta chain was recovered during a study of post-analysis software for immune sequencing data. On the study more broadly: Progressive-relapsing, secondary progressive and relapsing-remitting multiple sclerosis were among the disease courses included. Study-level findings and limits: Batch-mates among the samples co-clustered strongly by F measure. TRBV segments more frequent in patients than in controls numbered roughly 5 and included TRBV5-6, TRBV5-1 and TRBV20-1.

Unique molecular identifiers were carried by the TCR beta cDNA libraries. Roughly 500,000 cDNA molecules were obtained from approximately 0.91 to 9.4 million T cells. A single record per CDR3 protein comes from TCRdb applying MiXCR to the PCR reads. The sample gives about 820,000 distinct CDR3 sequences, roughly 58% of which show up once; about 4.5% is in the top ten. With respect to this clonotype: Its antigen is unidentified.

Trimming cost V 5 bases and J 0 bases, with 13 bases left between them. The germline V gene encodes CDR1 SGHTA and CDR2 FQGTGA. This CDR3 is built from 15 residues. The genes are TRBV7-3 and TRBJ1-1, with a tentative D call TRBD1 (5 bases). The specimen sequenced was blood. The receptor comes from a girl between 5 and 17 years old with multiple sclerosis. CDR3 sequence reads: CASSPQGGVNTEAFF. The CDR3, as DNA: TGTGCCAGCAGCCCCCAGGGAGGGGTGAACACTGAAGCTTTCTTT.